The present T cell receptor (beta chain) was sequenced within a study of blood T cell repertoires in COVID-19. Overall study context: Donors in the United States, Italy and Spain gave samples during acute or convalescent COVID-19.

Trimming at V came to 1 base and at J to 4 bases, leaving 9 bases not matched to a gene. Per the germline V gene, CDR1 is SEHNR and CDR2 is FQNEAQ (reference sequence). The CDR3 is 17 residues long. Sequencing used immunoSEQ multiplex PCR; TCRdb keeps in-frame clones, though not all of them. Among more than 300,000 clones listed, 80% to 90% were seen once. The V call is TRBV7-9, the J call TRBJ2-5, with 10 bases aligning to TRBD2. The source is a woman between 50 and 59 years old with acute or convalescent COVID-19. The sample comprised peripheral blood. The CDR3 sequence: CASSLGGQREGLETQYF. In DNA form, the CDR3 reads TGTGCCAGCAGCTTAGGAGGCCAGCGGGAGGGCCTAGAGACCCAGTACTTC.